This passage covers 14 T cell receptor beta chains from one sample sequenced in a study of PD-L1 blockade in urothelial cancer. Stated time point: pretreatment peripheral blood. Profiled with immunoSEQ multiplex PCR; TCRdb holds only in-frame clones, not every one. Found here are approximately 41,000 clones, over 80% of them singletons; the top ten hold roughly 15%. Source: PBMCs, taken around atezolizumab (anti-PD-L1) treatment. The origin of the receptors is a man older than 75 with urothelial cancer.

The V call is TRBV7-9, the J call TRBJ2-2; TRBD2 is a possible D gene (7 bases). This CDR3 has 15 amino acids. Germline CDR1 and CDR2: SEHNR and FQNEAQ (reference sequence). V was pared by 10 bases and J by 3 bases, with 18 bases between. CDR3 in amino acids: CATRGGESHTGELFF. CDR3 DNA sequence: TGTGCCACAAGGGGGGGAGAATCACACACCGGGGAGCTGTTTTTT.

CDR3 amino acids: CASSLGGQGENIQYF. The CDR3 DNA reads TGCGCCAGCAGCTTGGGGGGACAGGGCGAAAACATTCAGTACTTC. The chain joins TRBV5-1 to TRBJ2-4; 9 bases align to TRBD1. This CDR3 spans 15 amino acids. The germline gives CDR1 SGHRS, CDR2 YFSETQ. V shed 0 bases and J 5 bases; nucleotides not matched to a gene: 3.

V is TRBV11-3 and J is TRBJ2-7; possible D gene TRBD2, 6 bases. Trimming stripped 5 bases from V and 6 bases from J, with 11 bases between. The germline gives CDR1 SGHNT, CDR2 YENEEA. The CDR3 is 12 residues long. The CDR3 nucleotides are TGTGCCAGCAGCGGACCGCGGGGCGAGCAGTACTTC. Translating gives CASSGPRGEQYF.

Remarks on this clone: The sample carries other DNA sequences with the same CDR3. The gene calls are TRBV11-3 and TRBJ2-7; D not resolved. The length of the CDR3 is 14 residues. V lost 1 base and J 0 bases, leaving 7 bases between the germline ends. From germline, CDR1 is SGHNT and CDR2 YENEEA. This chain's CDR3 is CASSLGQSSYEQYF. CDR3 in DNA: TGTGCCAGCAGCTTAGGGCAGTCCTCCTACGAGCAGTACTTC.

The J gene is TRBJ2-5, the V gene TRBV7-9; 12 nucleotides agree with TRBD2. V shed 6 bases, J shed 2 bases, and the junction held 4 bases outside the gene matches. The CDR3 runs 15 residues. Per germline, CDR1 SEHNR and CDR2 FQNEAQ (reference sequence). The CDR3 here is CASSSGLAGQETQYF. In DNA, the CDR3 is TGTGCCAGCAGTTCCGGACTAGCGGGGCAAGAGACCCAGTACTTC. The complete variable domain, with remaining parts taken from reference TRBV7-9 and TRBJ2-5, reads DTGVSQNPRHKITKRGQNVTFRCDPISEHNRLYWYRQTLGQGPEFLTYFQNEAQLEKSRLLSDRFSAERPKGSFSTLEIQRTEQGDSAMYLCASSSGLAGQETQYFGPGTRLLVL.

This chain joins TRBV2 and TRBJ2-7, with 10 bases lining up with TRBD1. The length of the CDR3 is 15 residues. After removal of 7 bases from V and 5 bases from J, the junction contained 11 bases not matched to a gene. Germline CDR1 SNHLY, CDR2 FYNNEI. For the CDR3, the DNA is TGTGCCAGCACCCGGACAGGGGGGGGAGAGAACGAGCAGTACTTC. This codes for CASTRTGGGENEQYF.

This chain uses TRBV11-2 with TRBJ1-4, with 8 positions matching TRBD1. The germline CDR1 and CDR2 sequences are SGHAT and FQNNGV. The junction had 8 bases not matched to a gene; V was cut back by 5 bases and J by 12 bases. CDR3 length: 13 amino acids. CDR3: CASSRWQGAQLFF. In DNA form, the CDR3 reads TGTGCCAGCAGCCGGTGGCAGGGGGCGCAACTGTTTTTT.

The CDR3 spells CASSPDLAGRSDTQYF. CDR3 sequence (DNA): TGTGCCAGCTCACCAGATCTAGCGGGACGGTCAGATACGCAGTATTTT. The chain employs TRBV18 and TRBJ2-3; 9 bases map to TRBD2. Germline trimming cut 2 bases from V and 4 bases from J; bases unmatched to any gene: 7. CDR1 KGHSH and CDR2 LQKENI come from the germline V gene. The CDR3 runs to 16 residues.

The V call is TRBV6-5, the J call TRBJ2-7; no firm D call. CDR3 length: 12 residues. Germline CDR1 and CDR2: MNHEY and SVGAGI. The germline V and J ends were trimmed by 7 bases and 7 bases, with 14 bases remaining between them. The CDR3 region is CASNRVENEQYF. CDR3 DNA: TGTGCCAGCAACCGCGTGGAGAATGAGCAGTACTTC.

The chain joins TRBV6-1 to TRBJ1-5, with D perhaps TRBD1 (6 bases). This CDR3 comprises 17 residues. V was clipped by 1 base and J by 2 bases, with 15 bases between them. Germline CDR1 MNHNS, CDR2 SASEGT. The CDR3 loop is CASSEDIWGHGNQPQHF. The CDR3 DNA reads TGTGCCAGCAGTGAAGATATTTGGGGGCACGGCAATCAGCCCCAGCATTTT.

V is TRBV7-2 and J is TRBJ2-7; 9 nucleotides match TRBD1. J lost 2 bases, V lost 5 bases, and 7 bases had no gene match. The CDR3 contains 15 residues. Germline loops: CDR1 SGHTA, CDR2 FQGNSA. CDR3 region: CASSLSRTGAYEQYF. Written as DNA, the CDR3 is TGTGCCAGCAGCCTGAGCAGGACAGGGGCCTACGAGCAGTACTTC.

This sequence joins TRBV19 and TRBJ2-7; 9 bases agree with TRBD2. Trimming cost V 6 bases and J 2 bases; bases outside gene matches: 8. The CDR3 loop spans 15 amino acids. CDR1 and CDR2 from the germline V gene are LNHDA and SQIVND (reference sequence). Here the CDR3 reads CASSRTSGPTYEQYF. The CDR3 region has the DNA TGTGCCAGTAGCCGTACTAGCGGGCCGACCTACGAGCAGTACTTC.

The J gene is TRBJ2-1, the V gene TRBV2, with TRBD2 identical over 14 bases. V lost 5 bases to trimming and J lost 7 bases; unmatched junction nucleotides: 10. Germline assignment: CDR1 SNHLY and CDR2 FYNNEI. This CDR3 is built from 17 residues. In DNA, the CDR3 is TGTGCCAGCAGTACCCCCGGGACTAGCGGGAGTCGGAATGAGCAGTTCTTC. Protein product: CASSTPGTSGSRNEQFF.

This sequence joins TRBV27 and TRBJ1-5; D remains ambiguous. Trimming removed 4 bases at V and 1 base at J, with 5 bases between. CDR1 MNHEY and CDR2 SMNVEV come from the germline V gene (reference sequence). The CDR3 extends over 13 amino acids. CDR3 sequence (DNA): TGTGCCAGCAGTTCAGGAAGCAATCAGCCCCAGCATTTT. Encoded protein: CASSSGSNQPQHF.